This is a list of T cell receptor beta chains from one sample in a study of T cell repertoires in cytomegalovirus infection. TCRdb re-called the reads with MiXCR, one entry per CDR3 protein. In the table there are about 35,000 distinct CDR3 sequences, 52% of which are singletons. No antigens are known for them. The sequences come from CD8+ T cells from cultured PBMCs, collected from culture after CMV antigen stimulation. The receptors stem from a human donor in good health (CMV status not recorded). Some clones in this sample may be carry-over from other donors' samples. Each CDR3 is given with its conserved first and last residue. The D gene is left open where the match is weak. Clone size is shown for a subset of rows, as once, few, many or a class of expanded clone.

CDR3 DNA: TGTGCCTGGAGTGTAATGGGCGGTAATGAAGCTTTCTTT; CDR3 protein: CAWSVMGGNEAFF; V gene: TRBV30; clone size: NA; D gene: NA; J gene: TRBJ1-1
CDR3 DNA: TGTGCCAGCAGCCAAGAATTAGCCTACGAGCAGTACTTC; CDR3 protein: CASSQELAYEQYF; V gene: TRBV3-1; clone size: NA; D gene: NA; J gene: TRBJ2-7
CDR3 DNA: TGTGCCAGCAGTTTAGGACCTTACAATCAGCCCCAGCATTTT; CDR3 protein: CASSLGPYNQPQHF; V gene: TRBV27; clone size: few; D gene: NA; J gene: TRBJ1-5
CDR3 DNA: TGTGCCAGCAGTGAAGAGAATCAGCCCCAGCATTTT; CDR3 protein: CASSEENQPQHF; V gene: TRBV2; clone size: NA; D gene: NA; J gene: TRBJ1-5
CDR3 DNA: TGTGCCAGTAGCCTCCAGACTTGGCAACAAGAGACCCAGTACTTC; CDR3 protein: CASSLQTWQQETQYF; V gene: TRBV19; clone size: NA; D gene: NA; J gene: TRBJ2-5
CDR3 DNA: TGTGCCAGCAGCCTTCTCAATAAGCGGGGGGCCGGGCAGAATGAGCAGTTCTTC; CDR3 protein: CASSLLNKRGAGQNEQFF; V gene: TRBV7-8; clone size: few; D gene: TRBD2; J gene: TRBJ2-1
CDR3 DNA: TGCGCCAGCAGCCAAGGCGGCCACGGGGGTGAAAAACTGTTTTTT; CDR3 protein: CASSQGGHGGEKLFF; V gene: TRBV4-1; clone size: NA; D gene: NA; J gene: TRBJ1-4
CDR3 DNA: TGTGCCAGCTCTTCACGAAGCACTGAAGCTTTCTTT; CDR3 protein: CASSSRSTEAFF; V gene: TRBV6-1; clone size: NA; D gene: NA; J gene: TRBJ1-1
CDR3 DNA: TGTGCCAGCATTAGGGTGGACGGCATGAACACTGAAGCTTTCTTT; CDR3 protein: CASIRVDGMNTEAFF; V gene: TRBV6-2/TRBV6-3; clone size: once; D gene: NA; J gene: TRBJ1-1
CDR3 DNA: TGTGCCAGCAGTGAGGGGAGCGGGGGGAGTGGAGACGAGCAGTACTTC; CDR3 protein: CASSEGSGGSGDEQYF; V gene: TRBV6-1; clone size: NA; D gene: TRBD2; J gene: TRBJ2-7
CDR3 DNA: TGTGCCACCAGTGGACTAAACACTTTCGAGCAGTACTTC; CDR3 protein: CATSGLNTFEQYF; V gene: TRBV24-1; clone size: few; D gene: NA; J gene: TRBJ2-7
CDR3 DNA: TGTGCCAGCAGTTACTCCGGCAGGGGAACCGGGGAGCTGTTTTTT; CDR3 protein: CASSYSGRGTGELFF; V gene: TRBV6-6; clone size: NA; D gene: NA; J gene: TRBJ2-2
CDR3 DNA: TGTGCCAGCAGTCCGACCGGGGACTCCGTCCAAGAGACCCAGTACTTC; CDR3 protein: CASSPTGDSVQETQYF; V gene: TRBV6-1; clone size: few; D gene: NA; J gene: TRBJ2-5
CDR3 DNA: TGTGCCAGCAGCTCAGGGTCCGGGGAGCTGTTTTTT; CDR3 protein: CASSSGSGELFF; V gene: TRBV5-3; clone size: NA; D gene: NA; J gene: TRBJ2-2
CDR3 DNA: TGTGCCATCGGAGGGGGGGACACTGAAGCTTTCTTT; CDR3 protein: CAIGGGDTEAFF; V gene: TRBV10-3; clone size: once; D gene: NA; J gene: TRBJ1-1
CDR3 DNA: TGTGCCAGCAGCTCCGGGCCAAATTCACCCCTCCACTTT; CDR3 protein: CASSSGPNSPLHF; V gene: TRBV11-1; clone size: NA; D gene: NA; J gene: TRBJ1-6
CDR3 DNA: TGTGCCAGCAGCTCGGGCCTCCCTGGGGCCAACGTCCTGACTTTC; CDR3 protein: CASSSGLPGANVLTF; V gene: TRBV7-4; clone size: many; D gene: NA; J gene: TRBJ2-6
CDR3 DNA: TGTGCCAGCAGTTACGCCTCGGGACATCCTTTTATCTATGGCTACACCTTC; CDR3 protein: CASSYASGHPFIYGYTF; V gene: TRBV6-5; clone size: many; D gene: NA; J gene: TRBJ1-2
CDR3 DNA: TGTGCCAGCAGCTCCGAAGGCCGGACAGGGACGGGTCAGCCCCAGCATTTT; CDR3 protein: CASSSEGRTGTGQPQHF; V gene: TRBV7-4; clone size: NA; D gene: TRBD1; J gene: TRBJ1-5
CDR3 DNA: TGTGCCAGCAGCTTTAAGGGACGCACCAGCTCCTACAATGAGCAGTTCTTC; CDR3 protein: CASSFKGRTSSYNEQFF; V gene: TRBV7-6; clone size: once; D gene: NA; J gene: TRBJ2-1
CDR3 DNA: TGTGCCAGCAGCTTAGCGTATAGTTCAGGGGGTAGAGACATGAACACTGAAGCTTTCTTT; CDR3 protein: CASSLAYSSGGRDMNTEAFF; V gene: TRBV7-6; clone size: NA; D gene: TRBD1; J gene: TRBJ1-1
CDR3 DNA: TGTGCCAGCAGCGTAGCTGACAGGACAAAAGAGACCCAGTACTTC; CDR3 protein: CASSVADRTKETQYF; V gene: TRBV9; clone size: NA; D gene: NA; J gene: TRBJ2-5
CDR3 DNA: TGTGCCAGCAGCTTAGACCGAAACCCATCCCCCTATGGCTACACCTTC; CDR3 protein: CASSLDRNPSPYGYTF; V gene: TRBV14; clone size: NA; D gene: NA; J gene: TRBJ1-2
CDR3 DNA: TGTGCCAGTAGTATCGGGACACCCACCCGAGGGTATCAGCCCCAGCATTTT; CDR3 protein: CASSIGTPTRGYQPQHF; V gene: TRBV19; clone size: once; D gene: NA; J gene: TRBJ1-5
CDR3 DNA: TGTGCCAGCAGCCCCCGATCGGGACTAGCGGCGTTCGGGGAGCAGTACTTC; CDR3 protein: CASSPRSGLAAFGEQYF; V gene: TRBV7-2; clone size: many; D gene: TRBD2; J gene: TRBJ2-7
CDR3 DNA: TGTGCCAGCAGTCTCCTAGGGGCGGGAGGTGGCACTGAAGCTTTCTTT; CDR3 protein: CASSLLGAGGGTEAFF; V gene: TRBV6-1; clone size: many; D gene: NA; J gene: TRBJ1-1
CDR3 DNA: TGCAGTGCTAGAGCCCACCTGGGATCTGCGAATGAGCAGTTCTTC; CDR3 protein: CSARAHLGSANEQFF; V gene: TRBV20-1; clone size: NA; D gene: NA; J gene: TRBJ2-1
CDR3 DNA: TGCGCCAGCAGGGCAGCGAACACCGGGGAGCTGTTTTTT; CDR3 protein: CASRAANTGELFF; V gene: TRBV4-1; clone size: NA; D gene: NA; J gene: TRBJ2-2
CDR3 DNA: TGTGCCAGTACCCCCGGGGGGCTGAAAGGGTACACTGAAGCTTTCTTT; CDR3 protein: CASTPGGLKGYTEAFF; V gene: TRBV19; clone size: NA; D gene: NA; J gene: TRBJ1-1
CDR3 DNA: TGTGCCAGCAGTCGGGAGTACGAGCAGTACTTC; CDR3 protein: CASSREYEQYF; V gene: TRBV28; clone size: many; D gene: NA; J gene: TRBJ2-7
CDR3 DNA: TGCGCCAGCAGCACAGGGACAGTCTCTGGAAACACCATATATTTT; CDR3 protein: CASSTGTVSGNTIYF; V gene: TRBV5-1; clone size: NA; D gene: TRBD1; J gene: TRBJ1-3
CDR3 DNA: TGCAGCGTCCGACAGGGCAATGAGCAGTTCTTC; CDR3 protein: CSVRQGNEQFF; V gene: TRBV29-1; clone size: few; D gene: TRBD1; J gene: TRBJ2-1
CDR3 DNA: TGTGCCAGCAGCCAATTAGCGGGGGGGGAAACGGATACGCAGTATTTT; CDR3 protein: CASSQLAGGETDTQYF; V gene: TRBV4-2; clone size: NA; D gene: TRBD2; J gene: TRBJ2-3